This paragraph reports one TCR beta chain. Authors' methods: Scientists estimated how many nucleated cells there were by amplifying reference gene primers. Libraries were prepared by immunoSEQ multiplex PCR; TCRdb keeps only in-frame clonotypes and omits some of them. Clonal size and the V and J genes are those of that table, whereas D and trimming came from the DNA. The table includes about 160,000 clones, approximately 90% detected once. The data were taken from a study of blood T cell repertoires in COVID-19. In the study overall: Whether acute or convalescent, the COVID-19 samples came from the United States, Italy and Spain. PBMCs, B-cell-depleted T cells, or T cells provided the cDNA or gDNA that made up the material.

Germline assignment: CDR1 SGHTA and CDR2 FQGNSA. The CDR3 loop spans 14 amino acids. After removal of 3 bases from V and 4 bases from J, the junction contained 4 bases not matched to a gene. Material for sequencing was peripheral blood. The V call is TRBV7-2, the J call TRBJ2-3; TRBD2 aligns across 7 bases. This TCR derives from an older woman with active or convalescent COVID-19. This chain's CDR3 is CASSFGRGADTQYF. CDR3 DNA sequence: TGTGCCAGCAGCTTTGGGAGGGGCGCAGATACGCAGTATTTT.